The 3 T cell receptor beta chains below come from one sample, sequenced in a study of cytomegalovirus exposure and HLA in healthy donors. With 60 Vbeta and 13 Jbeta primers, the PCR was carried out. Assay used: immunoSEQ multiplex PCR; TCRdb lists only in-frame clones, some missing. The data show approximately 210,000 clones, with around 74% seen just once and 1.5% to 1.7% held by the top ten. The sequenced sample consisted of PBMCs. These receptors were collected from a girl aged 10 to 17 in good health and CMV-seropositive.

The chain is built from TRBV7-2 and TRBJ2-5; tentative D call: TRBD1 (5 bases). This CDR3 is built from 15 residues. V lost 1 base to trimming and J lost 4 bases, with 13 bases between them. Germline-derived CDR1 and CDR2 are SGHTA and FQGNSA. DNA for the CDR3: TGTGCCAGCAGCTTAGGCAGGGAAAGAGGAGAGACCCAGTACTTC. As protein: CASSLGRERGETQYF.

The chain couples TRBV4-3 to TRBJ1-2, with D uncertain. With 2 bases removed from V and 4 bases from J, the gap between germline ends came to 11 bases. This CDR3 has 14 amino acids. Germline loops: CDR1 LGHNA, CDR2 YSLEER. DNA of the CDR3: TGCGCCAGCAGCCAACAATTAGGGAGCTATGGCTACACCTTC. Protein sequence: CASSQQLGSYGYTF.

The chain couples TRBV10-1 to TRBJ1-6; D unresolved. This CDR3 has 15 residues. V was cut by 6 bases and J by 7 bases, with 16 bases left in between. Germline values: CDR1 WNHNN, CDR2 SYGVQD (reference sequence). CDR3 sequence reads: CASSPAVGGNSPLHF. The CDR3 DNA is TGCGCCAGCAGCCCCGCGGTAGGAGGGAATTCACCCCTCCACTTT.